This T cell receptor beta chain is drawn from a study of CD8+ T cells in alopecia areata. Study-wide context: The share of scalp area affected provided the severity score for treated patients. Study-level results: For patients receiving tofacitinib, scalp clonality and expanded CD8+ clones among the top 100 significantly decreased. Clonality exceeded that of normal scalp in lesional scalp, most notably in alopecia totalis/universalis.

To note about this clone: Its antigen is not identified.

As to treatment: oral pan-JAK inhibitor, 5-10 mg twice daily. Following extraction, RNA underwent reverse transcription to cDNA, which served as the sequencing template. TCRdb keeps only in-frame clones here, not all; method: immunoSEQ multiplex PCR. The table records approximately 300,000 clones, roughly 50% of them present only once. The ends were cut back, 2 bases at V and 0 bases at J, with 11 bases in the middle. This CDR3 region has 14 residues. Germline-derived CDR1 and CDR2 are GTSNPN and SVGIG (reference sequence). This TCR derives from a human donor with alopecia areata. The sample in question was CD4+ T cells sorted from blood, obtained at week 24, from a patient treated with tofacitinib. This chain links TRBV30 with TRBJ2-7, with a tentative D call TRBD1 (6 bases). CDR3 loop: CAWSRGKPSYEQYF. CDR3 coding DNA: TGTGCCTGGAGTAGGGGGAAGCCCTCCTACGAGCAGTACTTC. The full variable domain, in which reference TRBV30 and TRBJ2-7 provide the parts outside the CDR3, is SQTIHQWPATLVQPVGSPLSLECTVEGTSNPNLYWYRQAAGRGLQLLFYSVGIGQISSEVPQNLSASRPQDRQFILSSKKLLLSDSGFYLCAWSRGKPSYEQYFGPGTRLTVT.